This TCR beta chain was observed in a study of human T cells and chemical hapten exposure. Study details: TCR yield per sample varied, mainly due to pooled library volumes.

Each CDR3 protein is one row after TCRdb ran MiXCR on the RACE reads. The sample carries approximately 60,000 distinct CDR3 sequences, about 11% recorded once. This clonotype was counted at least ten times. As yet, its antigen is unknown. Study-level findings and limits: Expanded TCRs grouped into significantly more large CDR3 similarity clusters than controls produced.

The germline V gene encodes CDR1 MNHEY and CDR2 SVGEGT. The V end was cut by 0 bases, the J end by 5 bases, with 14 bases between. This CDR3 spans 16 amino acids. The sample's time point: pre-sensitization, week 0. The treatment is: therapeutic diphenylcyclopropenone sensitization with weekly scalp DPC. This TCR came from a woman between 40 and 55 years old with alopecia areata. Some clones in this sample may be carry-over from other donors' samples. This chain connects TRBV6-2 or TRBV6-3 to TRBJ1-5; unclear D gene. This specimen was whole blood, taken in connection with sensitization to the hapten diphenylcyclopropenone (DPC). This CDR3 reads CASSYSGVIRDQPQHF. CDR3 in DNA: TGTGCCAGCAGTTACTCTGGGGTAATAAGGGATCAGCCCCAGCATTTT.